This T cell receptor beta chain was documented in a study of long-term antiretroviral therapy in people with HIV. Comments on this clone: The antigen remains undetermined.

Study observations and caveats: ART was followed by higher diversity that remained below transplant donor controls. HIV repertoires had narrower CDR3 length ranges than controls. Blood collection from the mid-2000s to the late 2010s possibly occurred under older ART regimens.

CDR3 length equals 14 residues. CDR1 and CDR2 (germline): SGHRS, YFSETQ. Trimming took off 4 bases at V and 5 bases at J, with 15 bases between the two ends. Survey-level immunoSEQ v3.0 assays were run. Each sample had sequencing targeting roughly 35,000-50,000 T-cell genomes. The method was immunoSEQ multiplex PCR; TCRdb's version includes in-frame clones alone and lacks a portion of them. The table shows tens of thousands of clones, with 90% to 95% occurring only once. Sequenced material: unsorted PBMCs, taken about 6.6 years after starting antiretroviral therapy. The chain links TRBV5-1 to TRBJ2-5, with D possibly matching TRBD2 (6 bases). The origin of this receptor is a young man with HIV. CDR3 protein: CASSLFTRGETQYF. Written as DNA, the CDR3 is TGCGCCAGCAGCCTATTTACCCGGGGGGAGACCCAGTACTTC. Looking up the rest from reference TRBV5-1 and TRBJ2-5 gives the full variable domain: KAGVTQTPRYLIKTRGQQVTLSCSPISGHRSVSWYQQTPGQGLQFLFEYFSETQRNKGNFPGRFSGRQFSNSRSEMNVSTLELGDSALYLCASSLFTRGETQYFGPGTRLLVL.